These 29 T cell receptor beta chains originate from one sample sequenced in a study of cytomegalovirus exposure and HLA in healthy donors. 13 Jbeta primers and 60 Vbeta primers were used for the PCR. The assay was immunoSEQ multiplex PCR, and TCRdb's table has in-frame clones only and misses some. The sample has some 130,000 clones; 75% to 90% are singletons. Input material: PBMCs. Every receptor here comes from a man aged 35 to 55 in good health and CMV-seronegative.

The V gene is TRBV10-3, the J gene TRBJ2-3; D is undetermined. CDR1 is ENHRY, CDR2 SYGVKD, per germline. V lost 9 bases, J lost 2 bases, and 12 bases lay in between. This CDR3 has 13 amino acids. CDR3 amino acids: CAIRGPFTDTQYF. CDR3 sequence (DNA): TGTGCCATTCGTGGCCCTTTCACAGATACGCAGTATTTT.

The chain combines TRBV27 with TRBJ2-7; D gene unclear. V lost 6 bases and J lost 0, with 6 bases in between. Germline CDR1 reads MNHEY; CDR2 reads SMNVEV (reference sequence). This CDR3 spans 12 amino acids. The CDR3 DNA follows: TGTGCCAGCAGCCCTAGCTCCTACGAGCAGTACTTC. This gives the protein CASSPSSYEQYF.

The CDR3 nucleotides read TGTGCCAGCAGTTTAAGTCGGCAGGGAAGACGGCATCAGCCCCAGCATTTT. Amino acid sequence: CASSLSRQGRRHQPQHF. The gene calls are TRBV27 and TRBJ1-5; weak D call: TRBD1 (5 bases). Germline lookup yields CDR1 MNHEY and CDR2 SMNVEV (reference sequence). This CDR3 region has 17 residues. Trimming left V 2 bases short and J 5 bases short, with 19 bases between.

J is TRBJ1-6 and V is TRBV4-2; maybe TRBD1 (6 bases). Germline V CDR1 and CDR2: LGHNA, YNFKEQ. V shed 0 bases and J shed 10 bases, with 13 bases lying between them. This CDR3 has 15 amino acids. The CDR3 coding sequence is TGTGCCAGCAGCCAAGAGTACAGGGTATACTCACCCCTCCACTTT. Its protein product is CASSQEYRVYSPLHF.

V and J are TRBV4-3 and TRBJ2-1; a weak D match, TRBD2 (7 bases). The CDR3 sequence is 17 residues long. The germline gives CDR1 LGHNA, CDR2 YSLEER. Trimming pared 4 bases from V and 4 bases from J, leaving 20 bases between. This CDR3 is CASSPLGGEGRYNEQFF. The CDR3 bases are TGCGCCAGCAGCCCGCTAGGGGGGGAGGGCCGATACAATGAGCAGTTCTTC.

The chain couples TRBV5-1 to TRBJ1-1, with D maybe TRBD1 (5 bases). The CDR3 extends over 15 amino acids. V was trimmed by 0 bases and J by 2 bases, leaving 11 bases between them. The germline CDR1 and CDR2 sequences are SGHRS and YFSETQ. Here the CDR3 DNA reads TGCGCCAGCAGCTTGGAGGGGAGGGCAAACACTGAAGCTTTCTTT. It encodes CASSLEGRANTEAFF.

The V gene is TRBV5-1, the J gene TRBJ2-4; 12 nucleotides agree with TRBD1. Unmatched junction bases numbered 10, after V lost 1 base and J lost 14 bases. This CDR3 is built from 15 residues. The germline CDR1 and CDR2 sequences are SGHRS and YFSETQ. The CDR3 reads CASSLTPGQGAAEYF. For the CDR3, the DNA is TGCGCCAGCAGCTTGACTCCGGGACAGGGGGCGGCGGAGTACTTC.

This clone appeared a single time. The chain employs TRBV27 and TRBJ2-1; 8 bases align to TRBD2. Germline V CDR1 and CDR2: MNHEY, SMNVEV (reference sequence). The J segment lost 2 bases and the V segment lost 7 bases, leaving 4 bases of the junction unmatched. This CDR3 comprises 14 residues. The CDR3 nucleotides read TGTGCCAGCAAACGGGGGGGAGCCTACAATGAGCAGTTCTTC. It encodes CASKRGGAYNEQFF.

The chain carries TRBV28 and TRBJ2-3; D gene unclear. V shed 3 bases and J shed 1 base, with 8 bases lying between them. CDR3 length: 14 residues. Germline lookup yields CDR1 MDHEN and CDR2 SYDVKM. The DNA of the CDR3 is TGTGCCAGCAGTTTCTCAGGTCGCACAGATACGCAGTATTTT. It is translated as CASSFSGRTDTQYF.

The rearrangement uses TRBV7-9 and TRBJ2-7; 9 bases are a match to TRBD1. The CDR3 is made up of 16 amino acids. Germline CDR1 reads SEHNR; CDR2 reads FQNEAQ (reference sequence). V lost 1 base, J lost 6 bases, and 10 bases stayed unmatched. The CDR3 DNA reads as TGTGCCAGCAGCTTAGTACCGGGACAGGGAGTGGGCGAGCAGTACTTC. Protein product: CASSLVPGQGVGEQYF.

The rearrangement uses TRBV11-2 and TRBJ2-7; TRBD2 matches 8 bases. CDR1 SGHAT and CDR2 FQNNGV come from the germline V gene. Trimming at V came to 5 bases and at J to 3 bases, leaving 3 bases not matched to a gene. The CDR3 is 13 residues long. The CDR3 loop reads CASSAGTSYEQYF. The CDR3 nucleotides read TGTGCCAGCAGCGCCGGGACTAGCTACGAGCAGTACTTC.

The rearrangement uses TRBV4-3 and TRBJ1-3; possible D gene TRBD1, 5 bases. CDR3 size: 15 residues. V gave up 4 bases and J gave up 2 bases, with 12 bases separating them. Germline assignment: CDR1 LGHNA and CDR2 YSLEER. The CDR3 nucleotides are TGCGCCAGCAGCCTAGCGGGGGAAGCTGGAAACACCATATATTTT. Protein product: CASSLAGEAGNTIYF.

This chain uses TRBV29-1 with TRBJ2-7, with 7 nucleotides matching TRBD1. The CDR3 totals 13 residues. Trimming took 0 bases from V and 4 from J; bases not matched to a gene: 3. CDR1 is SQVTM and CDR2 is ANQGSEA in the germline V gene. CDR3 region: CSVEEEQGYEQYF. CDR3 bases: TGCAGCGTTGAAGAAGAACAGGGGTACGAGCAGTACTTC.

The chain links TRBV7-2 to TRBJ1-1; D is ambiguous. CDR1 is SGHTA and CDR2 is FQGNSA in the germline V gene. Trimming took off 1 base at V and 0 bases at J, with 9 bases between the two ends. This CDR3 spans 15 amino acids. CDR3 nucleotides: TGTGCCAGCAGCTTAGGCGGATCTATGAACACTGAAGCTTTCTTT. Its protein is CASSLGGSMNTEAFF. Full variable domain (remainder filled in from reference TRBV7-2 and TRBJ1-1): GAGVSQSPSNKVTEKGKDVELRCDPISGHTALYWYRQSLGQGLEFLIYFQGNSAPDKSGLPSDRFSAERTGGSVSTLTIQRTQQEDSAVYLCASSLGGSMNTEAFFGQGTRLTVV.

The chain carries TRBV5-1 and TRBJ2-7; 9 bases are a match to TRBD1. V gave up 6 bases and J gave up 6 bases; unmatched junction bases: 13. Germline values: CDR1 SGHRS, CDR2 YFSETQ. The CDR3 loop spans 15 amino acids. In DNA, the CDR3 is TGCGCCAGCACCGGAGGACAGGGGAGTTTGTCCGAGCAGTACTTC. Translated, it gives CASTGGQGSLSEQYF.

This chain links TRBV6-6 with TRBJ1-1, with TRBD1 identical over 8 bases. Germline CDR1 reads MNHNY; CDR2 reads SVGAGI (reference sequence). V lost 8 bases to trimming and J lost 4 bases; unmatched junction nucleotides: 12. The CDR3 contains 15 residues. CDR3 loop: CASVPGQAFLTEAFF. The CDR3 bases are TGTGCCAGCGTACCGGGACAGGCGTTCCTCACTGAAGCTTTCTTT.

The chain carries TRBV6-6 and TRBJ2-3; D perhaps matches TRBD2 (5 bases). V was shortened by 5 bases and J by 4 bases, with 10 bases between the two germline ends. This CDR3 has 13 amino acids. Germline V gives CDR1 MNHNY, CDR2 SVGAGI (reference sequence). Here the CDR3 reads CASSAEGADTQYF. In DNA, the CDR3 is TGTGCCAGCAGTGCCGAGGGCGCAGATACGCAGTATTTT.

Only a few counts were recorded for this clone. The genes are TRBV18 and TRBJ2-7; 12 bases agree with TRBD1. This CDR3 contains 15 residues. Germline V gene data show CDR1 as KGHSH and CDR2 as LQKENI. Losses at the gene ends were 3 bases for V and 6 bases for J; bases not matched to a gene: 6. In DNA form, the CDR3 reads TGTGCCAGCTCACCCGCCGGGACAGGGGGCATCGAGCAGTACTTC. Amino acid sequence: CASSPAGTGGIEQYF. The variable domain in full, completed from reference TRBV18 and TRBJ2-7, reads NAGVMQNPRHLVRRRGQEARLRCSPMKGHSHVYWYRQLPEEGLKFMVYLQKENIIDESGMPKERFSAEFPKEGPSILRIQQVVRGDSAAYFCASSPAGTGGIEQYFGPGTRLTVT.

The chain joins TRBV7-2 to TRBJ2-7; D call uncertain. The V end lost 7 bases, the J end lost 7 bases, and 8 bases lay between the germline ends. Per the germline V gene, CDR1 is SGHTA and CDR2 is FQGNSA. The CDR3 spans 10 residues. The chain's CDR3 is CASTLREQYF. The CDR3 region has the DNA TGTGCCAGCACTTTGCGAGAGCAGTACTTC.

The V call is TRBV11-2, the J call TRBJ2-3, with 10 bases lining up with TRBD1. Trimming at V came to 6 bases and at J to 3 bases, leaving 6 bases not matched to a gene. CDR1 and CDR2 from the germline V gene are SGHAT and FQNNGV. The CDR3 is made up of 15 amino acids. The DNA of the CDR3 is TGTGCCAGCAGGGGGTGGACAGGGGGGACAGATACGCAGTATTTT. As protein: CASRGWTGGTDTQYF.

The chain recombines TRBV4-1 with TRBJ2-5; no firm D call. The DNA end lines up better with TRBJ2-7; the J call may be wrong. Looked up from germline, CDR1 is MGHRA and CDR2 is YSYEKL. The CDR3 covers 16 residues. CDR3 sequence reads: CASSQNVQLSSYEQYF. CDR3 nucleotides: TGCGCCAGCAGCCAGAATGTTCAACTCTCTTCCTACGAGCAGTACTTC.

Only one count was recorded for this clone. The genes are TRBV19 and TRBJ2-3; maybe TRBD1 (6 bases). CDR3 length: 14 residues. Germline V gene lookup returns CDR1 LNHDA and CDR2 SQIVND (reference sequence). V lost 2 bases and J lost 2, with 8 bases in between. The CDR3 sequence is CASSIRGNTDTQYF. The CDR3 coding sequence is TGTGCCAGTAGTATAAGGGGGAACACAGATACGCAGTATTTT.

The chain uses TRBV11-2 and TRBJ2-7; 9 positions agree with TRBD1. CDR1 is SGHAT and CDR2 is FQNNGV in the germline V gene. After removal of 1 base from V and 7 bases from J, the junction contained 8 bases not matched to a gene. The CDR3 covers 15 residues. CDR3 bases: TGTGCCAGCAGCTTAGGGGGACAGGGTATGGGTGAGCAGTACTTC. Translation: CASSLGGQGMGEQYF.

The chain employs TRBV27 and TRBJ2-3; 8 positions agree with TRBD2. V gave up 5 bases and J gave up 0 bases; unmatched junction bases: 19. Germline CDR1 reads MNHEY; CDR2 reads SMNVEV (reference sequence). This CDR3 is built from 20 residues. CDR3 nucleotide sequence: TGTGCCAGCAGTCTAAACGGAGTTCTGGCGGGAGGCGAAAGCACAGATACGCAGTATTTT. It yields the protein CASSLNGVLAGGESTDTQYF.

V is TRBV4-1 and J is TRBJ1-6; TRBD1 agrees at 7 bases. Germline lookup yields CDR1 MGHRA and CDR2 YSYEKL. The CDR3 runs 16 residues. V dropped 0 bases and J dropped 7; count of bases not matched to a gene: 6. The CDR3 protein is CASSQEAGTENSPLHF. CDR3 DNA: TGCGCCAGCAGCCAAGAAGCCGGGACAGAGAATTCACCCCTCCACTTT.

V and J are TRBV5-6 and TRBJ1-3, with a possible D match to TRBD1 (6 bases). The CDR3 loop spans 16 amino acids. The V and J ends lost 4 bases and 3 bases respectively, with 17 bases between them. CDR1 is SGHDT and CDR2 is YYEEEE in the germline V gene. The CDR3 DNA reads as TGTGCCAGCAGCACCCGCACGGGGGGGCTTGGAAACACCATATATTTT. Translating it yields CASSTRTGGLGNTIYF.

The chain is built from TRBV6-5 and TRBJ1-2, with 8 bases identical to TRBD1. Per germline, CDR1 MNHEY and CDR2 SVGAGI. The CDR3 has 14 residues. V lost 2 bases and J lost 8; bases outside the gene matches: 7. As DNA, the CDR3 is TGTGCCAGCAGTTACCGACAGGGGCCGTGGGGCTACACCTTC. Amino acid sequence: CASSYRQGPWGYTF.

This clone showed up just once. CDR3: CAWSMRGDEKLFF. Written as DNA, the CDR3 is TGTGCCTGGAGTATGCGAGGTGATGAAAAACTGTTTTTT. V and J are TRBV30 and TRBJ1-4; no firm D call. Germline V lookup: CDR1 GTSNPN, CDR2 SVGIG (reference sequence). This CDR3 has 13 amino acids. With 2 bases removed from V and 6 bases from J, the gap between germline ends came to 10 bases.

J is TRBJ1-1 and V is TRBV28; 8 nucleotides agree with TRBD1. V was clipped by 6 bases and J by 10 bases; unmatched bases: 7. The CDR3 has 12 amino acids. Per germline, CDR1 MDHEN and CDR2 SYDVKM. The CDR3 reads CASSRQGRGAFF. The DNA of the CDR3 is TGTGCCAGCAGCCGACAGGGGCGAGGAGCTTTCTTT.